A selection of T cell receptor beta chains follows, all from one sample in a study of blood T cells in healthy people across ages. TCRdb processed the 5' RACE reads anew with MiXCR; each CDR3 protein has one entry. This sample has some 1.5 million distinct CDR3 sequences, with 25% to 30% found just once. Sequenced input: blood. These TCRs come from a woman between 25 and 40 years old in good health. Each CDR3 is given with its conserved first and last residue. A D gene is named only where the DNA matches it firmly. Size is stated for part of the rows, as once, few or many counts, or as a class when the clone is expanded.

clone size: many
J gene: TRBJ1-2
D gene: -
V gene: TRBV29-1
CDR3 DNA: TGCAGCGTTGCGGGGGGATCGGACTATGGCTACACCTTC
CDR3 protein: CSVAGGSDYGYTF

clone size: -
J gene: TRBJ2-5
D gene: -
V gene: TRBV4-3
CDR3 DNA: TGCGCCAGCAGCCCTGAGGTTGGGGGCCCTCCACGGGAGACCCAGTACTTC
CDR3 protein: CASSPEVGGPPRETQYF

clone size: many
J gene: TRBJ2-5
D gene: -
V gene: TRBV6-2/TRBV6-3
CDR3 DNA: TGTGCCAGCAGTGAGGTAGGAGAGACCCAGTACTTC
CDR3 protein: CASSEVGETQYF

clone size: -
J gene: TRBJ2-7
D gene: TRBD1
V gene: TRBV20-1
CDR3 DNA: TGCAGTGCTACCGTTCCGGGGACAGGGCCTTCGGGCGAGCAGTACTTC
CDR3 protein: CSATVPGTGPSGEQYF

clone size: -
J gene: TRBJ1-2
D gene: -
V gene: TRBV6-5
CDR3 DNA: TGTGCCAGCAGTTACGGAGTAAACCACCGGGGCTATGGCTACACCTTC
CDR3 protein: CASSYGVNHRGYGYTF

clone size: -
J gene: TRBJ1-1
D gene: TRBD1
V gene: TRBV5-1
CDR3 DNA: TGCGCCAGCAGCTTCGACAGGGTAATGAACACTGAAGCTTTCTTT
CDR3 protein: CASSFDRVMNTEAFF

clone size: many
J gene: TRBJ2-7
D gene: TRBD2
V gene: TRBV6-2/TRBV6-3
CDR3 DNA: TGTGCCAGCAGTCACCCGGGACTAGCGGGGCAGGAGCAGTACTTC
CDR3 protein: CASSHPGLAGQEQYF

clone size: many
J gene: TRBJ2-1
D gene: -
V gene: TRBV29-1
CDR3 DNA: TGCAGCCTCTCAGGGGGGGGTGAGCAGTTCTTC
CDR3 protein: CSLSGGGEQFF

clone size: -
J gene: TRBJ2-2
D gene: TRBD1
V gene: TRBV28
CDR3 DNA: TGTGCCAGCAGCACTAGATTGAGACAGGGCGTAATTACCGGGGAGCTGTTTTTT
CDR3 protein: CASSTRLRQGVITGELFF

clone size: once
J gene: TRBJ2-1
D gene: -
V gene: TRBV19
CDR3 DNA: TGTGCCAGTAGTATGAGACAGGTGAGGGGTGAGCAGTTCTTC
CDR3 protein: CASSMRQVRGEQFF

clone size: -
J gene: TRBJ2-3
D gene: -
V gene: TRBV29-1
CDR3 DNA: TGCAGCGTTCACGGGAACACAGATACGCAGTATTTT
CDR3 protein: CSVHGNTDTQYF

clone size: -
J gene: TRBJ2-1
D gene: -
V gene: TRBV20-1
CDR3 DNA: TGCAGCGCCCCGCGGGCTTACAATGAGCAGTTCTTC
CDR3 protein: CSAPRAYNEQFF

clone size: -
J gene: TRBJ2-3
D gene: TRBD1
V gene: TRBV27
CDR3 DNA: TGTGCCGGATTACAGGGGGCTAATACAGATACGCAGTATTTT
CDR3 protein: CAGLQGANTDTQYF

clone size: -
J gene: TRBJ2-5
D gene: -
V gene: TRBV7-2
CDR3 DNA: TGTGCCAGCAGCGGACTCCGGCAAACCCAGTACTTC
CDR3 protein: CASSGLRQTQYF

clone size: -
J gene: TRBJ2-3
D gene: -
V gene: TRBV19
CDR3 DNA: TGTGCCAGTAGTGCATTGGCAGATACGCAGTATTTT
CDR3 protein: CASSALADTQYF